The clone carrying this T cell receptor (beta chain) was counted a few times. The antigen is not known. This sample was included in a study of OX40 agonist ivuxolimab in advanced cancers. Study-wide background: Across the patients, intravenous ivuxolimab was delivered every 2 weeks at 0.01 to 10 mg/kg. Findings and limits, study-wide: Among the lowest peripheral clonal expansion occurred in 0.1-3.0 mg/kg partial responders. On average, CD8+ T cells showed a greater number of expanded clones than CD4+.

TCRdb's copy holds only in-frame clones and misses some; the assay was immunoSEQ multiplex PCR. This sample yields tens of thousands of clones, of which approximately 89% are seen a single time; around 0.4% belongs to the top ten. The V end was cut by 0 bases, the J end by 14 bases, with 16 bases between. This CDR3 spans 13 amino acids. Germline CDR1 and CDR2: MNHEY and SMNVEV (reference sequence). Individuals having autoimmune disease history or systemic immunosuppression were not enrolled. The sample in question was CD4+ or CD8+ T cells sorted from blood, obtained in a trial of the OX40 agonist ivuxolimab. This chain uses TRBV27 with TRBJ1-2; tentative D call: TRBD1 (6 bases). This TCR was recovered from an adult with an advanced solid tumor such as melanoma, head and neck, liver or kidney cancer. The CDR3 nucleotides read TGTGCCAGCAGTTTATCGCAGAGGGGGGAAGAAACCTTC. Translation gives CASSLSQRGEETF.